The 23 T cell receptor beta chains presented below share a single source sample, sequenced in a study of blood T cell repertoires in COVID-19. TCRdb keeps only in-frame clones here, not all; method: immunoSEQ multiplex PCR. This sample has under 200,000 clones, with around 84% found just once. Sequencing was performed on peripheral blood. These receptors were collected from a man aged 50-60 years with active or convalescent COVID-19.

The chain carries TRBV6-5 and TRBJ1-2; D gene ambiguous. CDR1 MNHEY and CDR2 SVGAGI come from the germline V gene. The CDR3 loop spans 15 amino acids. The V end was cut by 7 bases, the J end by 4 bases, with 19 bases between. CDR3 in amino acids: CASTSNFPPFYGYTF. In nucleotides, the CDR3 is TGTGCCAGCACATCGAACTTTCCGCCCTTCTATGGCTACACCTTC.

This chain joins TRBV11-3 and TRBJ2-1; perhaps TRBD2 as D (6 bases). The germline gives CDR1 SGHNT, CDR2 YENEEA. The CDR3 consists of 17 residues. The V gene lost 2 bases and the J gene lost 2 bases, with 16 bases spanning the gap. The CDR3 bases are TGTGCCAGCAGCTTAAATGCGGGACCTCGGGCCTACAATGAGCAGTTCTTC. Translation gives CASSLNAGPRAYNEQFF.

V is TRBV18 and J is TRBJ2-4; 7 bases agree with TRBD1. From germline, CDR1 is KGHSH and CDR2 LQKENI. V shed 1 base and J 6 bases; nucleotides not matched to a gene: 3. The CDR3 totals 14 residues. The CDR3 nucleotides read TGTGCCAGCTCACCACGGGACAGAGTAAACATTCAGTACTTC. Its translation: CASSPRDRVNIQYF. The full variable domain, with the rest looked up from reference TRBV18 and TRBJ2-4, is NAGVMQNPRHLVRRRGQEARLRCSPMKGHSHVYWYRQLPEEGLKFMVYLQKENIIDESGMPKERFSAEFPKEGPSILRIQQVVRGDSAAYFCASSPRDRVNIQYFGAGTRLSVL.

The V and J genes are TRBV19 and TRBJ1-2, with D possibly matching TRBD1 (6 bases). V was cut by 5 bases and J by 6 bases, with 13 bases left in between. Germline V lookup: CDR1 LNHDA, CDR2 SQIVND (reference sequence). CDR3 length: 13 residues. The DNA for the CDR3 is TGTGCCAGTAGTCAAGTTGGGGGCGATGGCTACACCTTC. Amino acid sequence: CASSQVGGDGYTF.

The genes are TRBV7-9 and TRBJ1-6, with D possibly being TRBD1 (5 bases). Germline CDR1 SEHNR, CDR2 FQNEAQ (reference sequence). V gave up 4 bases and J gave up 6 bases, with 13 bases separating them. This CDR3 spans 15 amino acids. DNA for the CDR3: TGTGCCAGCAGCTCCCCAACGGGGGTTAATTCACCCCTCCACTTT. Translated: CASSSPTGVNSPLHF.

This clone was recorded once. The chain employs TRBV30 and TRBJ1-2; a weak D match, TRBD1 (5 bases). Germline CDR1 and CDR2: GTSNPN and SVGIG (reference sequence). The CDR3 has 13 residues. V gave up 0 bases and J gave up 3 bases, with 8 bases separating them. As DNA, the CDR3 is TGTGCCTGGAGTGTTGCGGGGCACTATGGCTACACCTTC. Its protein product is CAWSVAGHYGYTF.

The chain couples TRBV6-2 or TRBV6-3 to TRBJ2-7; TRBD1 matches at 9 bases. V was clipped by 5 bases and J by 6 bases; unmatched bases: 11. CDR1 is MNHEY, CDR2 SVGEGT, per germline. This CDR3 comprises 15 residues. This CDR3 is CASSRTGTGRSEQYF. The CDR3 coding sequence is TGTGCCAGCAGTCGGACCGGGACAGGGAGGTCCGAGCAGTACTTC.

J is TRBJ2-3 and V is TRBV18; D is unresolved. Trimming removed 3 bases at V and 4 bases at J, with 14 bases between. CDR1 and CDR2 from the germline V gene are KGHSH and LQKENI. This CDR3 has 15 residues. The CDR3 DNA reads as TGTGCCAGCTCACCCCAGCAGGAACGTGCAGATACGCAGTATTTT. This gives the protein CASSPQQERADTQYF. The whole variable domain, filled in from reference TRBV18 and TRBJ2-3, reads NAGVMQNPRHLVRRRGQEARLRCSPMKGHSHVYWYRQLPEEGLKFMVYLQKENIIDESGMPKERFSAEFPKEGPSILRIQQVVRGDSAAYFCASSPQQERADTQYFGPGTRLTVL.

The V gene is TRBV29-1, the J gene TRBJ2-7, with D hard to call. The V end lost 6 bases, the J end lost 5 bases, and 17 bases lay between the germline ends. CDR3 length equals 13 residues. Germline V gene sequence: CDR1 SQVTM, CDR2 ANQGSEA. This CDR3 is CSVASLKGDEQYF. DNA of the CDR3: TGCAGCGTCGCTTCGCTTAAAGGAGACGAGCAGTACTTC.

The rearrangement uses TRBV7-2 and TRBJ2-3; D gene uncertain. Trimming stripped 3 bases from V and 6 bases from J, with 16 bases between. Germline assignment: CDR1 SGHTA and CDR2 FQGNSA. The CDR3 is made up of 15 amino acids. CDR3 loop: CASSFRGSVSDTQYF. The CDR3 coding sequence is TGTGCCAGCAGCTTTCGTGGTTCGGTTAGCGATACGCAGTATTTT.

This clone was counted once. The CDR3 coding sequence is TGTGCCATCAGTGTAACAACCGGGACAATAGGGACCCAGTACTTC. Residues: CAISVTTGTIGTQYF. The chain recombines TRBV10-3 with TRBJ2-5, with TRBD1 as a possible D gene (6 bases). The CDR3 consists of 15 residues. Germline V CDR1 and CDR2: ENHRY, SYGVKD. Trimming cost V 4 bases and J 7 bases, with 19 bases left between them.

J is TRBJ1-6 and V is TRBV19; TRBD1 matches 7 bases. V shed 7 bases and J 6 bases; nucleotides not matched to a gene: 9. Germline V gene sequence: CDR1 LNHDA, CDR2 SQIVND (reference sequence). This CDR3 comprises 15 residues. The CDR3 nucleotides read TGTGCCAGTAAAAGTCTCGGGACAGCTAATTCACCCCTCCACTTT. Protein product: CASKSLGTANSPLHF.

The V and J genes are TRBV7-2 and TRBJ2-1; D call uncertain. The V end lost 6 bases, the J end lost 1 base, and 10 bases lay between the germline ends. The CDR3 totals 14 residues. The germline V gene encodes CDR1 SGHTA and CDR2 FQGNSA. The CDR3 loop is CASRKAESYNEQFF. CDR3 bases: TGTGCCAGCAGGAAGGCGGAATCCTACAATGAGCAGTTCTTC. Combining the CDR3 with reference TRBV7-2 and TRBJ2-1 gives the whole variable domain GAGVSQSPSNKVTEKGKDVELRCDPISGHTALYWYRQSLGQGLEFLIYFQGNSAPDKSGLPSDRFSAERTGGSVSTLTIQRTQQEDSAVYLCASRKAESYNEQFFGPGTRLTVL.

The chain recombines TRBV7-2 with TRBJ2-3; 12 nucleotides agree with TRBD2. From germline, CDR1 is SGHTA and CDR2 FQGNSA. The CDR3 has 16 residues. V shed 4 bases, J shed 4 bases, and the junction held 6 bases outside the gene matches. CDR3 in DNA: TGTGCCAGCAGCTCCCGGACTAGCGGGATCGCAGATACGCAGTATTTT. Protein sequence: CASSSRTSGIADTQYF.

This clone was picked up one time. This chain connects TRBV28 to TRBJ1-6, with D unclear. The CDR3 consists of 13 residues. From germline, CDR1 is MDHEN and CDR2 SYDVKM. Trimming pared 2 bases from V and 8 bases from J, leaving 7 bases between. The CDR3 nucleotides are TGTGCCAGCAGTTTAACACAGTATTCACCCCTCCACTTT. It yields the protein CASSLTQYSPLHF.

This chain connects TRBV5-6 to TRBJ2-2; TRBD2 aligns across 9 bases. The trim removed 5 bases at V and 1 base at J, leaving 9 bases unmatched. The CDR3 runs 17 residues. CDR1 SGHDT and CDR2 YYEEEE come from the germline V gene. CDR3 nucleotides: TGTGCCAGCAGAGAAGCGGGAGGCCCACTGAACACCGGGGAGCTGTTTTTT. Amino acids: CASREAGGPLNTGELFF.

The chain links TRBV2 to TRBJ1-5; D might be TRBD1 (5 bases). Germline V gene data show CDR1 as SNHLY and CDR2 as FYNNEI. V shed 10 bases and J shed 5 bases, with 15 bases lying between them. The CDR3 covers 13 residues. CDR3 loop: CATTIGGDQPQHF. The CDR3 coding sequence is TGTGCCACCACCATTGGGGGGGATCAGCCCCAGCATTTT.

The chain combines TRBV28 with TRBJ2-1; 12 bases fit TRBD2. This CDR3 has 16 residues. Looked up from germline, CDR1 is MDHEN and CDR2 is SYDVKM. V shed 3 bases, J shed 7 bases, and the junction held 7 bases outside the gene matches. CDR3 protein: CASSFLLAGGGNEQFF. The DNA for the CDR3 is TGTGCCAGCAGTTTCCTACTAGCGGGGGGAGGGAATGAGCAGTTCTTC.

CDR3 protein: CATSRDLPDGNTIYF. In DNA form, the CDR3 reads TGTGCCACCAGCAGAGATCTGCCAGATGGAAACACCATATATTTT. The chain couples TRBV15 to TRBJ1-3; D is unclear. V was shortened by 0 bases and J by 3 bases, with 9 bases between the two germline ends. The CDR3 is 15 amino acids. The V gene's germline CDR1 is LNHNV and CDR2 YYDKDF (reference sequence).

V gene TRBV7-3 combines with J gene TRBJ2-3; tentative D call: TRBD1 (5 bases). Trimming took off 1 base at V and 4 bases at J, with 9 bases between the two ends. The CDR3 spans 14 residues. The germline V gene encodes CDR1 SGHTA and CDR2 FQGTGA. The DNA of the CDR3 is TGTGCCAGCAGCTTAAGTAGGGGCGCAGATACGCAGTATTTT. Translated: CASSLSRGADTQYF.

The J gene is TRBJ1-3, the V gene TRBV5-1; D unresolved. V was cut by 1 base and J by 0 bases, with 8 bases left in between. This CDR3 contains 15 residues. CDR1 SGHRS and CDR2 YFSETQ come from the germline V gene. The CDR3: CASSLYFSSGNTIYF. The CDR3 DNA sequence: TGCGCCAGCAGCTTGTATTTCAGCTCTGGAAACACCATATATTTT.

V is TRBV4-2 and J is TRBJ1-1, with D perhaps TRBD1 (6 bases). V lost 6 bases to trimming and J lost 5 bases, with 13 bases between them. Germline CDR1 LGHNA, CDR2 YNFKEQ. The CDR3 is made up of 13 amino acids. The DNA of the CDR3 is TGTGCCAGCAGGGTAGGGGGGGAGACTGAAGCTTTCTTT. Translated: CASRVGGETEAFF.

This clone appeared once. The chain has TRBV24-1 and TRBJ1-2; TRBD1 matches at 7 bases. CDR3 size: 15 residues. Germline assignment: CDR1 KGHDR and CDR2 SFDVKD. After removal of 4 bases from V and 6 bases from J, the junction contained 10 bases not matched to a gene. CDR3 nucleotide sequence: TGTGCCACCAGTGACCCCACGACAGGGTTGGATGGCTACACCTTC. Translated: CATSDPTTGLDGYTF.